This TCR beta chain comes out of a study of T cells expressing NK-cell markers. Study in general: Sorted T-cell subsets CD3+CD56+NKG2C+, CD3+CD56+NKG2C- and CD3+CD56-NKG2C+ were TCR beta-sequenced.

cDNA encoding TCR beta was synthesized via 5'RACE template switching incorporating UMIs. TCRdb reprocessed the 5' RACE reads and keeps a single row for each CDR3 protein, giving no DNA. The sample totals about 260,000 distinct CDR3 sequences. The study, taken as a whole, reports: Each of about 6 donors carried dominant NKG2C+ clonotypes accounting for roughly 1.0-7.5% of CD8+ T cells.

This CDR3 spans 14 amino acids. CDR1 is LGHNA, CDR2 YSLEER, per germline. On this clonotype: Its specificity is unknown.

Sequencing was done on a sample of blood T cells: a sorted CD56 or NKG2C T cell subset, CD4+ or CD8+ T cells, or bulk PBMC T cells (not recorded which). This chain links TRBV4-3 with TRBJ1-2. This receptor was identified in a woman aged 18 to 69 in good health. CDR3 in amino acids: CASSQQAEDYGYTF.